Below are 12 T cell receptor beta chains sequenced from a single sample in a study of T cell repertoires in cytomegalovirus infection. Each CDR3 protein gets one entry after TCRdb re-called the reads with MiXCR. The sample shows a few hundred thousand distinct CDR3 sequences, under 45% of them seen only once. Their antigen targets remain unknown. The sample here was cultured PBMCs, taken from culture after CMV antigen stimulation. These receptors were collected from a human donor in good health (CMV status not recorded). Some clones in this sample may be carry-over from other donors' samples.

This clonotype was detected only a few times. The J gene is TRBJ2-4, the V gene TRBV6-2 or TRBV6-3; D may correspond to TRBD1 or TRBD2 (5 bases each). Germline CDR1 and CDR2: MNHEY and SVGEGT. This CDR3 has 15 residues. Trimming took off 6 bases at V and 6 bases at J, with 18 bases between the two ends. The CDR3, as DNA: TGTGCCAGCAGCCCCGGGACGGTTAAGGGAAACATTCAGTACTTC. Translation gives CASSPGTVKGNIQYF.

The chain carries TRBV7-8 and TRBJ2-3; perhaps TRBD2 as D (7 bases). Germline V CDR1 and CDR2: SGHVS, FQNEAQ. V was cut by 1 base and J by 8 bases, with 13 bases left in between. This CDR3 has 14 amino acids. CDR3 loop: CASSLVGGLGTQYF. CDR3 nucleotide sequence: TGTGCCAGCAGCTTAGTGGGGGGGCTGGGTACGCAGTATTTT.

The chain is built from TRBV5-4 and TRBJ1-2, with 7 positions matching TRBD1. The CDR3 has 15 residues. Germline values: CDR1 SGHNT, CDR2 YYREEE (reference sequence). Losses at the gene ends were 4 bases for V and 8 bases for J; bases not matched to a gene: 14. CDR3 DNA sequence: TGTGCCAGCAGCCCTGGAAGAGACAGGGTTTACGGCTACACCTTC. This gives the protein CASSPGRDRVYGYTF.

The chain's CDR3 is CSALRSGYEQYF. As DNA, the CDR3 is TGCAGTGCTCTTCGATCAGGCTACGAGCAGTACTTC. The genes are TRBV20-1 and TRBJ2-7; D uncertain. Trimming removed 5 bases from V and 3 bases from J, with 11 bases in between. CDR1 is DFQATT and CDR2 is SNEGSKA in the germline V gene (reference sequence). The CDR3 totals 12 residues.

Many counts were recorded for this clonotype. The V gene is TRBV7-2, the J gene TRBJ2-7; 9 positions agree with TRBD2. With 1 base clipped from V and 4 bases from J, the junction kept 8 bases outside the gene matches. Germline V gene lookup returns CDR1 SGHTA and CDR2 FQGNSA. The CDR3 spans 16 residues. CDR3 nucleotide sequence: TGTGCCAGCAGCTTAGAGGGGCGGGGGGGTGTGTACGAGCAGTACTTC. Translating gives CASSLEGRGGVYEQYF. The whole variable domain, remainder taken from reference TRBV7-2 and TRBJ2-7, is GAGVSQSPSNKVTEKGKDVELRCDPISGHTALYWYRQSLGQGLEFLIYFQGNSAPDKSGLPSDRFSAERTGGSVSTLTIQRTQQEDSAVYLCASSLEGRGGVYEQYFGPGTRLTVT.

The chain couples TRBV20-1 to TRBJ2-3; 7 bases align to TRBD2. Per germline, CDR1 DFQATT and CDR2 SNEGSKA (reference sequence). V was pared by 3 bases and J by 4 bases, with 13 bases of the junction left unmatched. This CDR3 has 16 amino acids. This chain's CDR3 is CSASRGLSRLADTQYF. In nucleotides, the CDR3 is TGCAGTGCTAGTAGGGGACTATCCCGATTGGCAGATACGCAGTATTTT.

The CDR3 sequence: CASSQEVGEQFF. The CDR3, as DNA: TGTGCCAGCAGCCAAGAGGTAGGGGAGCAGTTCTTC. The chain recombines TRBV3-1 with TRBJ2-1; D call uncertain. The germline V gene has CDR1 LGHDT and CDR2 YNNKEL (reference sequence). The V end was cut by 0 bases, the J end by 10 bases, with 7 bases between. The length of the CDR3 is 12 residues.

This clonotype was detected only a few times. CDR3 in amino acids: CASTPEVEQFF. As DNA, the CDR3 is TGTGCCAGCACCCCTGAGGTTGAGCAGTTCTTC. The J gene is TRBJ2-1, the V gene TRBV7-2; no definite D call. CDR3 length equals 11 residues. The V end lost 7 bases, the J end lost 9 bases, and 10 bases lay between the germline ends. Per the germline V gene, CDR1 is SGHTA and CDR2 is FQGNSA.

This clonotype was picked up a small number of times. This chain joins TRBV7-9 and TRBJ2-5; D unresolved. CDR3 length: 16 residues. V lost 5 bases to trimming and J lost 2 bases, with 18 bases between them. CDR1 and CDR2 (germline): SEHNR, FQNEAQ (reference sequence). CDR3 nucleotide sequence: TGTGCCAGCAGCCATACTATCCCGGGCCTACAAGAGACCCAGTACTTC. Translated: CASSHTIPGLQETQYF.

This chain joins TRBV19 and TRBJ2-7; 12 nucleotides align to TRBD2. V gave up 3 bases and J gave up 3 bases; unmatched junction bases: 0. CDR3 length: 14 residues. CDR1 and CDR2 (germline): LNHDA, SQIVND (reference sequence). CDR3: CASSMTSGSYEQYF. The CDR3 DNA reads TGTGCCAGTAGTATGACTAGCGGGAGCTACGAGCAGTACTTC.

The genes are TRBV7-2 and TRBJ1-6; D unclear. Between the trimmed V and J ends, which lost 4 bases and 4 bases, there was a span of 11 bases. Per the germline V gene, CDR1 is SGHTA and CDR2 is FQGNSA. CDR3 size: 15 residues. The CDR3 here is CASSSDGPYNSPLHF. For the CDR3, the DNA is TGTGCCAGCAGCTCGGACGGCCCATATAATTCACCCCTCCACTTT.

The chain has TRBV6-5 and TRBJ2-3, with 8 positions matching TRBD2. Germline assignment: CDR1 MNHEY and CDR2 SVGAGI. Trimming took 4 bases from V and 5 from J; bases not matched to a gene: 5. The CDR3 runs 14 residues. CDR3 protein: CASSLGTRGDTQYF. The CDR3 nucleotides are TGTGCCAGCAGTTTAGGGACTAGGGGAGATACGCAGTATTTT.